The 28 T cell receptor beta chains presented below share a single source sample, sequenced in a study of T cell changes during pregnancy in multiple sclerosis. TCRdb's table, derived via immunoSEQ multiplex PCR, lists solely in-frame clones and lacks some. This repertoire shows approximately 100,000 clones, almost 95% found once; its top ten account for approximately 0.88%. The sample consisted of peripheral blood, taken before pregnancy. The receptors were gathered from a female donor with multiple sclerosis, enrolled in a pregnancy study.

V and J are TRBV23-1 and TRBJ2-3; tentative D call: TRBD2 (6 bases). TRBV23-1 is sorted into the ORF group, with uncertain function. Trimming left V 6 bases short and J 6 bases short, with 16 bases between. This CDR3 has 14 amino acids. CDR3 nucleotide sequence: TGCGCCAGCAGAAGGAGGGTTGGTTTGGATACGCAGTATTTT. Translation: CASRRRVGLDTQYF.

The gene calls are TRBV29-1 and TRBJ2-2; 8 nucleotides line up with TRBD2. Looked up from germline, CDR1 is SQVTM and CDR2 is ANQGSEA. The CDR3 covers 13 residues. The V gene end was trimmed by 4 bases and the J gene end by 3 bases; junction bases not matched to a gene: 1. The CDR3 nucleotides read TGCAGCGTTGTCGGGGGGGACACCGGGGAGCTGTTTTTT. It encodes CSVVGGDTGELFF.

This clone was recorded once. This rearrangement joins TRBV6-1 to TRBJ2-3, with 8 positions matching TRBD1. The CDR3 runs to 17 residues. With 3 bases clipped from V and 3 bases from J, the junction kept 11 bases outside the gene matches. Germline V gene data show CDR1 as MNHNS and CDR2 as SASEGT. In DNA, the CDR3 is TGTGCCAGCAGTGATGGCAGGGGGCTGCCGAGGACAGATACGCAGTATTTT. It specifies CASSDGRGLPRTDTQYF.

This chain uses TRBV4-3 with TRBJ1-2; D is ambiguous. The CDR3 loop spans 13 amino acids. Germline V gene lookup returns CDR1 LGHNA and CDR2 YSLEER. Trimming stripped 3 bases from V and 2 bases from J, with 7 bases between. For the CDR3, the DNA is TGCGCCAGCAGCCAGTCACAGAACTATGGCTACACCTTC. It is translated as CASSQSQNYGYTF.

This chain uses TRBV28 with TRBJ2-7; TRBD1 matches at 9 bases. This CDR3 region has 16 residues. J was trimmed by 2 bases and V by 4 bases; bases with no gene match: 9. Germline values: CDR1 MDHEN, CDR2 SYDVKM. CDR3 DNA sequence: TGTGCCAGCAGTTCCGTCCGGGACAGGGTAGCCTACGAGCAGTACTTC. It translates to CASSSVRDRVAYEQYF.

The chain combines TRBV6-6 with TRBJ2-1; D may be TRBD2 (5 bases). V lost 0 bases and J lost 10, with 10 bases in between. The CDR3 loop spans 13 amino acids. Germline loops: CDR1 MNHNY, CDR2 SVGAGI (reference sequence). CDR3 protein: CASSYSPLAEQFF. The CDR3 nucleotides read TGTGCCAGCAGTTACTCCCCATTAGCGGAGCAGTTCTTC.

The J gene is TRBJ2-7, the V gene TRBV19, with TRBD2 matching 8 bases. The CDR3 totals 15 residues. Germline lookup yields CDR1 LNHDA and CDR2 SQIVND (reference sequence). Trimming took 1 base from V and 1 from J; bases not matched to a gene: 3. The CDR3 loop is CASSIAQRGSYEQYF. The CDR3 DNA follows: TGTGCCAGTAGTATAGCCCAGCGGGGGTCCTACGAGCAGTACTTC. The full variable domain, in which reference TRBV19 and TRBJ2-7 provide the parts outside the CDR3, is DGGITQSPKYLFRKEGQNVTLSCEQNLNHDAMYWYRQDPGQGLRLIYYSQIVNDFQKGDIAEGYSVSREKKESFPLTVTSAQKNPTAFYLCASSIAQRGSYEQYFGPGTRLTVT.

This chain joins TRBV6-1 and TRBJ2-1, with a weak D call TRBD2 (6 bases). Per germline, CDR1 MNHNS and CDR2 SASEGT. The CDR3 runs 13 residues. The V gene lost 4 bases and the J gene lost 6 bases, with 10 bases spanning the gap. CDR3 sequence: CASSGGLTNEQFF. CDR3 nucleotide sequence: TGTGCCAGCAGTGGGGGACTCACCAATGAGCAGTTCTTC.

The gene calls are TRBV27 and TRBJ1-2; possible D gene TRBD1, 6 bases. The CDR3 is 15 amino acids. Trimming shortened V by 6 bases and J by 4 bases, and 18 bases separated the two germline ends. CDR1 and CDR2 (germline): MNHEY, SMNVEV (reference sequence). The CDR3 loop reads CASREPIQGGYGYTF. Here the CDR3 DNA reads TGTGCCAGCAGAGAACCGATACAGGGTGGCTATGGCTACACCTTC.

The chain has TRBV7-9 and TRBJ2-1, with TRBD2 matching over 11 bases. Germline V gene sequence: CDR1 SEHNR, CDR2 FQNEAQ (reference sequence). Trimming cost V 5 bases and J 7 bases; bases outside gene matches: 4. The CDR3 has 14 amino acids. This CDR3 is CASSASGGTNEQFF. The CDR3 DNA reads TGTGCCAGCAGCGCTAGCGGGGGGACGAATGAGCAGTTCTTC.

The chain carries TRBV11-2 and TRBJ2-7, with no clear D. Per the germline V gene, CDR1 is SGHAT and CDR2 is FQNNGV. Trimming took 5 bases from V and 1 from J, leaving 6 bases between them. The CDR3 sequence is 12 residues long. The CDR3 here is CASSPSSYEQYF. The CDR3 nucleotides are TGTGCCAGCAGCCCTTCTTCCTACGAGCAGTACTTC.

This clone was observed a single time. The V call is TRBV2, the J call TRBJ1-4; 8 nucleotides align to TRBD1. The CDR3 runs to 19 residues. V shed 8 bases, J shed 13 bases, and the junction held 30 bases outside the gene matches. Germline V gives CDR1 SNHLY, CDR2 FYNNEI. This CDR3 is CASGGEPGQVRVSPSRLFF. The CDR3, as DNA: TGTGCCAGCGGAGGGGAGCCGGGACAGGTCCGTGTTTCCCCATCGAGACTGTTTTTT.

The chain carries TRBV5-1 and TRBJ2-3; 14 positions agree with TRBD2. The trim removed 4 bases at V and 6 bases at J, leaving 7 bases unmatched. This CDR3 is built from 16 residues. From germline, CDR1 is SGHRS and CDR2 YFSETQ. This CDR3 reads CASSGGLAGVVDTQYF. In DNA form, the CDR3 reads TGCGCCAGCAGCGGGGGACTAGCGGGAGTCGTTGATACGCAGTATTTT.

The chain carries TRBV4-1 and TRBJ2-5; tentative D call: TRBD1 (5 bases). V gave up 3 bases and J gave up 1 base, with 12 bases separating them. The CDR3 consists of 15 residues. Germline V gene sequence: CDR1 MGHRA, CDR2 YSYEKL. The CDR3 nucleotides are TGCGCCAGCAGCCAGCAGGGTGGGGCCCAAGAGACCCAGTACTTC. Translating gives CASSQQGGAQETQYF.

The rearrangement links TRBV2 to TRBJ1-1, with D unresolved. V lost 3 bases to trimming and J lost 9 bases, with 14 bases between them. This CDR3 region has 13 residues. Germline lookup yields CDR1 SNHLY and CDR2 FYNNEI. CDR3 in amino acids: CASSEEGDGKAFF. CDR3 coding DNA: TGTGCCAGCAGTGAGGAGGGAGACGGCAAAGCTTTCTTT.

A single count supports this clone. The chain uses TRBV29-1 and TRBJ2-2; weak D call: TRBD2 (5 bases). Trimming cost V 7 bases and J 0 bases, with 9 bases left between them. This CDR3 spans 13 amino acids. CDR1 SQVTM and CDR2 ANQGSEA come from the germline V gene. The CDR3, as DNA: TGCAGCGCCGTGAGGGCGAACACCGGGGAGCTGTTTTTT. This codes for CSAVRANTGELFF.

The chain recombines TRBV29-1 with TRBJ2-7; 9 positions match TRBD1. The germline CDR1 and CDR2 sequences are SQVTM and ANQGSEA. V lost 5 bases, J lost 3 bases, and 2 bases stayed unmatched. This CDR3 is 12 amino acids long. CDR3 sequence reads: CSVLTGGYEQYF. CDR3 coding DNA: TGCAGCGTTTTGACAGGGGGCTACGAGCAGTACTTC.

The gene calls are TRBV2 and TRBJ2-3, with a weak D call TRBD2 (5 bases). The CDR3 has 13 residues. Trimming pared 3 bases from V and 5 bases from J, leaving 9 bases between. The germline gives CDR1 SNHLY, CDR2 FYNNEI. As DNA, the CDR3 is TGTGCCAGCAGTGACTACCGGGGAGATACGCAGTATTTT. This encodes CASSDYRGDTQYF.

This chain links TRBV7-9 with TRBJ2-3; 7 nucleotides align to TRBD2. Germline CDR1 SEHNR, CDR2 FQNEAQ (reference sequence). The CDR3 has 16 amino acids. The junction had 8 bases not matched to a gene; V was cut back by 5 bases and J by 0 bases. The CDR3 coding sequence is TGTGCCAGCAGCCCCCGGCGGGGGACTAGCACAGATACGCAGTATTTT. Protein: CASSPRRGTSTDTQYF.

V usage is TRBV19 and J usage is TRBJ2-1, with D possibly being TRBD1 (6 bases). CDR3 size: 15 residues. Between the trimmed V and J ends, which lost 1 base and 7 bases, there was a span of 14 bases. Germline V gene data show CDR1 as LNHDA and CDR2 as SQIVND (reference sequence). In nucleotides, the CDR3 is TGTGCCAGTAGTATAGTAGAAACAGGGTGGAATGAGCAGTTCTTC. It codes for CASSIVETGWNEQFF.

The sample holds a few counts of this clone. The chain employs TRBV4-3 and TRBJ2-4; tentative D call: TRBD2 (6 bases). The V end was cut by 0 bases, the J end by 8 bases, with 14 bases between. Germline values: CDR1 LGHNA, CDR2 YSLEER. This CDR3 is 15 amino acids long. CDR3 region: CASSQEGRETDIQYF. CDR3 sequence (DNA): TGCGCCAGCAGCCAAGAAGGCCGGGAGACGGACATTCAGTACTTC.

The chain couples TRBV7-9 to TRBJ1-1, with D tentatively TRBD1 (6 bases). CDR3 length: 12 residues. The V end was cut by 6 bases, the J end by 8 bases, with 13 bases between. Germline loops: CDR1 SEHNR, CDR2 FQNEAQ (reference sequence). DNA for the CDR3: TGTGCCAGCAGACAAACAGGGTTGGAAGCTTTCTTT. The encoded protein is CASRQTGLEAFF.

The V gene is TRBV27, the J gene TRBJ2-3; 7 bases agree with TRBD2. With V trimmed by 1 base and J by 0 bases, 16 bases remained unmatched. CDR1 and CDR2 (germline): MNHEY, SMNVEV (reference sequence). The CDR3 runs to 20 residues. CDR3 in DNA: TGTGCCAGCAGTTTATTTAACTACGGGGATGGCGGGAGTAGCACAGATACGCAGTATTTT. Protein sequence: CASSLFNYGDGGSSTDTQYF.

The chain links TRBV4-1 to TRBJ1-1; maybe TRBD1 (5 bases). CDR1 is MGHRA and CDR2 is YSYEKL in the germline V gene. With 4 bases removed from V and 5 bases from J, the gap between germline ends came to 14 bases. The CDR3 is made up of 14 amino acids. In DNA form, the CDR3 reads TGCGCCAGCAGCCGAACCAGGGTGGGAACTGAAGCTTTCTTT. Translated, it gives CASSRTRVGTEAFF.

This clone has more than one count but fewer than ten. The chain couples TRBV28 to TRBJ2-7; weak D call: TRBD1 (6 bases). The germline V gene has CDR1 MDHEN and CDR2 SYDVKM. The ends were cut back, 8 bases at V and 0 bases at J, with 11 bases in the middle. The CDR3 loop spans 13 amino acids. CDR3 nucleotides: TGTGCCAGCCGTGGACAGAACTCCTACGAGCAGTACTTC. Protein product: CASRGQNSYEQYF.

The CDR3 coding sequence is TGTGCCAGCAGTGACCTTAGCGGGAGGCCCTACAATGAGCAGTTCTTC. Translated: CASSDLSGRPYNEQFF. The V and J genes are TRBV6-1 and TRBJ2-1, with 10 bases lining up with TRBD2. CDR1 is MNHNS, CDR2 SASEGT, per germline. The length of the CDR3 is 16 residues. V lost 3 bases to trimming and J lost 2 bases; unmatched junction nucleotides: 4.

The DNA for the CDR3 is TGTGCCAGCAGTTTTTTCGGCTACCCTCCGGGAGAATTCACAGATACGCAGTATTTT. Amino acids: CASSFFGYPPGEFTDTQYF. This chain joins TRBV27 and TRBJ2-3; D is perhaps TRBD2 (6 bases). V lost 3 bases, J lost 2 bases, and 24 bases lay in between. From germline, CDR1 is MNHEY and CDR2 SMNVEV (reference sequence). CDR3 length: 19 residues.

The chain has TRBV19 and TRBJ2-1; tentatively, D is TRBD2 (5 bases). From germline, CDR1 is LNHDA and CDR2 SQIVND (reference sequence). CDR3 size: 13 residues. V shed 4 bases and J shed 2 bases, with 6 bases lying between them. In DNA form, the CDR3 reads TGTGCCAGTAGTACGACTACCTACAATGAGCAGTTCTTC. Translation: CASSTTTYNEQFF. The full variable domain, completed using reference TRBV19 and TRBJ2-1, is DGGITQSPKYLFRKEGQNVTLSCEQNLNHDAMYWYRQDPGQGLRLIYYSQIVNDFQKGDIAEGYSVSREKKESFPLTVTSAQKNPTAFYLCASSTTTYNEQFFGPGTRLTVL.